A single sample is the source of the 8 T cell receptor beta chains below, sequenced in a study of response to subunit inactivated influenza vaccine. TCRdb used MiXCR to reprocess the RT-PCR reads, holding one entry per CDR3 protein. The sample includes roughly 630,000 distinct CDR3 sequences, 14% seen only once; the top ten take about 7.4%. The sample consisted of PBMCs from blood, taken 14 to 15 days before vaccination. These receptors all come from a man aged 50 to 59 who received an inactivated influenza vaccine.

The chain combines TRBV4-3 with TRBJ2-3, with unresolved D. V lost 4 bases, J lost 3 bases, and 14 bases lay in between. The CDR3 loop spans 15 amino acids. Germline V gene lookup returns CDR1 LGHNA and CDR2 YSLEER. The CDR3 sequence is CASSLSFPETDTQYF. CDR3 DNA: TGCGCCAGCAGCCTCTCTTTTCCGGAGACAGATACGCAGTATTTT.

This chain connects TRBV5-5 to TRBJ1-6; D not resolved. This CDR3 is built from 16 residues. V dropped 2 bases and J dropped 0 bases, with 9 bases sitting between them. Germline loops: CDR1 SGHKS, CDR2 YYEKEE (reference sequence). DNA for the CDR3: TGTGCCAGCAGCTTACAGTCAGGCTCCTATAATTCACCCCTCCACTTT. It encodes CASSLQSGSYNSPLHF.

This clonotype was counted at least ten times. The CDR3, as DNA: TGTGCCAGCAGCTTACTACAGGGGGGTAATTCACCCCTCCACTTT. Protein product: CASSLLQGGNSPLHF. The J gene is TRBJ1-6, the V gene TRBV7-2, with 8 bases fitting TRBD1. Germline values: CDR1 SGHTA, CDR2 FQGNSA. The junction had 3 bases not matched to a gene; V was cut back by 2 bases and J by 6 bases. The CDR3 is made up of 15 amino acids.

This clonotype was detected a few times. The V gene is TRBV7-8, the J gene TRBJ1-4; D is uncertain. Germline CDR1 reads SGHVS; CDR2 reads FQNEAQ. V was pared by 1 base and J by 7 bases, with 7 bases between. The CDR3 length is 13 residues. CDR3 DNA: TGTGCCAGCAGCTTAGGAAGTGGTGAAAAACTGTTTTTT. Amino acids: CASSLGSGEKLFF.

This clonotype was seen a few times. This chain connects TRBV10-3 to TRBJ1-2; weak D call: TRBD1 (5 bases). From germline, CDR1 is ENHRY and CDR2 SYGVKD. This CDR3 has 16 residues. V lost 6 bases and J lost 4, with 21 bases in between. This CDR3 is CAIRTLTAVTGYGYTF. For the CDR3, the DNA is TGTGCCATCAGGACTTTGACAGCCGTCACTGGCTATGGCTACACCTTC.

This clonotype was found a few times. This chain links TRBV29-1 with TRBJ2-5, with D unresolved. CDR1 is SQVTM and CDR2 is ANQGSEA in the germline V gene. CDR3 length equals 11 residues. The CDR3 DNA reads TGCAGTGGGATATACCAAGAGACCCAGTACTTC. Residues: CSGIYQETQYF.

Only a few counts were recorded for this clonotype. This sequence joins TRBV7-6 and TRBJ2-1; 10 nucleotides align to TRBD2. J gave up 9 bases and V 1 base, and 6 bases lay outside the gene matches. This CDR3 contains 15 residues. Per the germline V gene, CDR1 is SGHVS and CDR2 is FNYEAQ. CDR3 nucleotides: TGTGCCAGCAGCTTAGAGCGGGGGGGCGGTGGTGAGCAGTTCTTC. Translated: CASSLERGGGGEQFF.

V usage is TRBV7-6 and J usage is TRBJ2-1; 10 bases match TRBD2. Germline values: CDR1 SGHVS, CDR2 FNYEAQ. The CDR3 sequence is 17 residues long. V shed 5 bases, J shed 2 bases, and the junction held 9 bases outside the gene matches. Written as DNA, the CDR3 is TGTGCCAGCAGCACCATACTAGCGGGGAAAGCCTACAATGAGCAGTTCTTC. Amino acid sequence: CASSTILAGKAYNEQFF. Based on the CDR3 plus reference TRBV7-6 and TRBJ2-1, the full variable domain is GAGVSQSPRYKVTKRGQDVALRCDPISGHVSLYWYRQALGQGPEFLTYFNYEAQQDKSGLPNDRFSAERPEGSISTLTIQRTEQRDSAMYRCASSTILAGKAYNEQFFGPGTRLTVL.